The 4 T cell receptor beta chains reported below all come from one sample, sequenced in a study of shared clonotypes between healthy human individuals. Repertoires were generated with immunoSEQ multiplex PCR, while TCRdb's copy carries only in-frame clones and drops some. The repertoire holds a few hundred thousand clones, with 74% as singletons. Sequencing was carried out using memory CD4+ T cells sorted from blood. Subset defined: CD45RA-negative fraction. The origin of the receptors is a man under 40 in good health.

V gene TRBV25-1 combines with J gene TRBJ2-1, with 11 nucleotides matching TRBD2. CDR1 MGHDK and CDR2 SYGVNS come from the germline V gene. This CDR3 spans 16 amino acids. Trimming took 2 bases from V and 4 from J; bases not matched to a gene: 4. The DNA of the CDR3 is TGTGCCAGCAGTGAACTTAGCGGGAGGGAATACAATGAGCAGTTCTTC. It codes for CASSELSGREYNEQFF.

The V gene is TRBV6-9, the J gene TRBJ1-5; 7 positions agree with TRBD1. Looked up from germline, CDR1 is MNHGY and CDR2 is SVAAGI. Unmatched junction bases numbered 10, after V lost 5 bases and J lost 6 bases. The CDR3 loop spans 15 amino acids. DNA of the CDR3: TGTGCCAGCAGTGATCCCGACAGGGTGGGTCAGCCCCAGCATTTT. Translated: CASSDPDRVGQPQHF.

V usage is TRBV9 and J usage is TRBJ2-1, with TRBD2 matching over 10 bases. The CDR3 is 15 amino acids. CDR1 and CDR2 (germline): SGDLS, YYNGEE. With 2 bases clipped from V and 8 bases from J, the junction kept 7 bases outside the gene matches. The CDR3 nucleotides are TGTGCCAGCAGCGTGGAGGGTAGCGGGAGGTATGAGCAGTTCTTC. It encodes CASSVEGSGRYEQFF.

This chain links TRBV4-3 with TRBJ1-4; D might be TRBD1 (5 bases). CDR3 size: 13 residues. CDR1 and CDR2 from the germline V gene are LGHNA and YSLEER. Deletions cut 3 bases from V and 5 bases from J, with 7 bases between. CDR3 nucleotides: TGCGCCAGCAGCCAGGGGGGGAATGAAAAACTGTTTTTT. It is translated as CASSQGGNEKLFF.